The sequence of this TCR beta chain was determined in a study of T-cell reconstitution after alpha-beta-depleted transplantation in children. The study's findings and limits: Alpha-beta T cells present about two months after transplant were reported to originate from several hundred expanded graft clones. T cells produced anew were the main source of T-cell counts and diversity one year after transplant. High day-60 TCRbeta diversity in some patients came from surviving recipient T cells and thymic progenitors.

This clonotype was seen at least ten times. Antigen unknown. The authors prepared the TCRbeta library with unique molecular identifiers. TCRdb recomputed calls from the PCR reads with MiXCR, one row per CDR3 protein. The sample contains fewer than 250,000 distinct CDR3 sequences, approximately 19% of which appear only once. Germline assignment: CDR1 LGHDT and CDR2 YNNKEL (reference sequence). After removal of 0 bases from V and 8 bases from J, the junction contained 5 bases not matched to a gene. CDR3 length equals 15 residues. The sequence was obtained from a male patient aged 2 to 9 who had a stem cell transplant for acute lymphoblastic leukemia, so the T cells may come from the graft donor. Source: PBMCs, mostly from graft donor cells, taken 360 days after TCRalphabeta/CD19-depleted stem cell transplant. The V gene is TRBV3-1, the J gene TRBJ2-1; 9 bases line up with TRBD2. CDR3 DNA sequence: TGTGCCAGCAGCCAAGATCAAGCGGGGGGATATGAGCAGTTCTTC. Translating it yields CASSQDQAGGYEQFF.